The text below deals with one T cell receptor beta chain. This clonotype was counted only a few times. Its antigen specificity is not known. Base qualities are not at hand, and no much larger clone is one base apart. Donors were 39 systemically healthy Caucasian individuals from Russia aged roughly 6 to 95 years. Around 10 milliliters of peripheral blood were collected from each donor into EDTA-treated Vacutainer tubes. Ficoll-Paque density-gradient centrifugation was used to isolate PBMCs, with at least 6 million obtained per sample. Trizol reagent was used to extract total RNA from PBMCs, with at least 5 micrograms per sample. For every donor, flow cytometry on a PBMC aliquot measured the percentage of naive CD45RAhigh/CD27high T cells. The data derive from a study of blood T cells in healthy people across ages (dated by TCRdb to between 2014 and 2017). With respect to the entire study: In model experiments, template switching captured roughly one uniquely barcoded TCR beta cDNA molecule for every two T cells. To avoid experimental bias, donors of different ages were distributed randomly across sequencing lanes. Four age groups were formed from the donors: young (average approximately 15 years), middle-aged (approximately 39), aged (about 62) and long-lived (about 80). Using deep sequencing normalized with unique cDNA molecular identifiers, the study measured how TCR beta repertoire diversity changes with age. Two additional independent replicas of 1 million unique cDNA reads from the same blood draw were analyzed for two donors (one aged 18 to 29 and one aged 80 or older). Here is what the overall study found, with its caveats: Compared with the aged group, the long-lived group had more naive CD4+ T cells, fewer expanded clones and increased TCR diversity, suggesting age selection. Observed TCR beta diversity per million T cells fell roughly linearly with age, and a significant reduction was already apparent by age approximately 40. Bulk unsorted PBMC profiling prevented conclusive comparison of naive and antigen-experienced compartments. The percentage of naive T cells measured by flow cytometry correlated strongly with observed TCR beta diversity. Total diversity estimates from one million sequenced T cells were considered lower bounds and underestimates. The CMV infection status of donors was not known, potentially confounding age-related changes in expanded clonotypes.

Including cysteine and phenylalanine, the CDR3 has 13 amino acids. Solely the CDR3 DNA is kept, with 39 bases framed from the first base. V loses 3 bases at its end and J loses 3 bases; junction bases beyond the gene matches: 4. CDR1 and CDR2 are drawn from the germline V gene (reference sequence): DFQATT, SNEGSKA. The library was built by means of 5' RACE. These reads were obtained on an Illumina HiSeq 2500. A second PCR of roughly 6 to 12 cycles was performed with a sample-barcoded 5' primer and a J-beta primer mix. Each TCR beta cDNA molecule received a unique molecular identifier from a template-switch 5' adaptor carrying 12 random nucleotides. At least 2.5 million CDR3-containing paired-end reads were obtained from each sample. First-strand cDNA was synthesized from all RNA with the Mint cDNA synthesis kit, primed by a TRBC-specific oligonucleotide. Following uracil-DNA glycosylase treatment, all cDNA underwent a first 18-cycle PCR with the universal primers M1SS and BC2_uni_R. The published analysis was carried out like this. Normalization of each sample was performed by random selection of 1 million high-quality reads, each carrying a distinct molecular identifier. Instead of being binned into consensus sequences, reads with shared molecular identifiers were discarded. MiTCR, set to a Q25 quality threshold and the strictest error-elimination algorithm, was used for CDR3 identification, clonotype clustering and error correction. A nonparametric unseen species model using Euler transformation provided a lower-bound estimate of total TCR beta diversity. TCRdb reran the public reads through fastp at Q25 and MiXCR, keeping productive beta chains. Merged by CDR3 protein, the rows form single entries marked with the most common genes and DNA. The authors' filters were not applied to this entry. The sample table contains some 920,000 distinct CDR3 sequences; only one count was recorded for roughly 47% of them. About a fifth of the sample goes to the ten largest clones.

Sequenced: blood. The TCR sequence derives from a woman aged 60-75 years in good health. This sequence uses TRBV20-1 and TRBJ2-7, and 8 bases in between align with TRBD1. The base sequence is TGCAGTGCTAGCACAGGGGGTAACTACGAGCAGTACTTC. Its amino acids are CSASTGGNYEQYF.